Detailed here is one T cell receptor (beta chain). V shed 8 bases and J 8 bases; nucleotides not matched to a gene: 18. CDR3 size: 16 residues. Per germline, CDR1 GTSNPN and CDR2 SVGIG (reference sequence). The source of the sample is a study of T cell changes during pregnancy in multiple sclerosis. The data were produced by immunoSEQ multiplex PCR, yet TCRdb's version contains in-frame clones alone and is incomplete. The table includes 35,000 to 50,000 clones, 70% to 90% detected once. The chain couples TRBV30 to TRBJ2-3, with TRBD2 identical over 11 bases. The sample in question was CD4+ T cells from peripheral blood mononuclear cells, obtained after pregnancy. The source of this sequence is a female donor with multiple sclerosis, enrolled in a pregnancy study. CDR3 region: CAGGVGSGGAGGTQYF. The CDR3 DNA is TGTGCCGGGGGGGTGGGTAGCGGGGGGGCCGGTGGTACGCAGTATTTT. Filled out from reference TRBV30 and TRBJ2-3, the complete variable domain reads SQTIHQWPATLVQPVGSPLSLECTVEGTSNPNLYWYRQAAGRGLQLLFYSVGIGQISSEVPQNLSASRPQDRQFILSSKKLLLSDSGFYLCAGGVGSGGAGGTQYFGPGTRLTVL.